This T cell receptor (beta chain) was recorded in a study of cytomegalovirus exposure and HLA in healthy donors. Study in general: The same platform used for the approximately 670 first-cohort repertoires was also used for the approximately 120 validation repertoires, as a later analysis reported.

Regarding this clone: The antigen is unknown.

Repertoires were generated with immunoSEQ multiplex PCR, while TCRdb's copy carries only in-frame clones and drops some. The sample yields tens of thousands of clones, just under 95% seen once. Study findings and constraints: In the 120 validation repertoires, about 94% of cluster scores exceeded 0, per a later analysis. Researchers counted 180 or so TCR beta chains as cytomegalovirus-associated. Most TCR sequences were uncommon, yet certain public TCRs appeared in many donors.

The CDR3 runs 14 residues. Germline CDR1 reads SEHNR; CDR2 reads FQNEAQ (reference sequence). V gave up 5 bases and J gave up 3 bases, with 13 bases separating them. This TCR derives from a man aged 18 to 30 in good health and CMV-seronegative. This chain links TRBV7-9 with TRBJ2-5; a weak D match, TRBD2 (5 bases). Sequencing used PBMCs. The DNA of the CDR3 is TGTGCCAGCAGCAGGACCGGTAGCGAAGAGACCCAGTACTTC. Its protein is CASSRTGSEETQYF.